Below, 5 T cell receptor beta chains from the same sample are listed, as sequenced in a study of T-cell reconstitution after alpha-beta-depleted transplantation in children. TCRbeta library construction was performed incorporating unique molecular identifiers. TCRdb re-analysed the PCR reads in MiXCR, keeping a single row per CDR3 protein. The sample lists around 210,000 distinct CDR3 sequences, around 7% occurring once. The sample in question was PBMCs, obtained before TCRalphabeta/CD19-depleted stem cell transplant. These receptors all stem from a boy aged 2 to 10 with acute lymphoblastic leukemia, due to receive a stem cell transplant.

This clonotype was found a few times. This chain joins TRBV6-2 or TRBV6-3 and TRBJ2-5; TRBD2 might be the D (5 bases). Trimming shortened V by 6 bases and J by 9 bases, and 17 bases separated the two germline ends. The CDR3 spans 13 residues. Germline CDR1 MNHEY, CDR2 SVGEGT. CDR3 in DNA: TGTGCCAGCAGCCCAGGACTGGGTGAGGCCCAGTACTTC. As protein: CASSPGLGEAQYF.

This clonotype was detected many times. V gene TRBV9 combines with J gene TRBJ2-3, with 7 positions matching TRBD1. This CDR3 contains 17 residues. CDR1 is SGDLS and CDR2 is YYNGEE in the germline V gene. The junction had 12 bases not matched to a gene; V was cut back by 3 bases and J by 2 bases. CDR3 DNA: TGTGCCAGCAGCGAGCCCCCAAGGGGGCGATACACAGATACGCAGTATTTT. Residues: CASSEPPRGRYTDTQYF.

V is TRBV21-1 and J is TRBJ2-3; TRBD1 reflects the table's D call only, with no check against the DNA. TRBV21-1 is given as a pseudogene. The CDR3 is made up of 17 amino acids. CDR3 sequence (DNA): TGTGCCAGCAGCAAAGTAAGCGGGGGCCTAAACACAGATACGCAGTATTTT. Translated: CASSKVSGGLNTDTQYF.

This clonotype has a count of ten or more. The chain has TRBV7-9 and TRBJ2-2; 9 positions agree with TRBD1. J was trimmed by 4 bases and V by 4 bases; bases with no gene match: 4. The CDR3 runs to 15 residues. Germline V gene lookup returns CDR1 SEHNR and CDR2 FQNEAQ (reference sequence). The CDR3 reads CASSSPDRGTGELFF. The DNA for the CDR3 is TGTGCCAGCAGCTCTCCGGACAGGGGCACCGGGGAGCTGTTTTTT.

Points on this clonotype: A read error may be the cause here, since a much bigger clone is one base away. The CDR3 ends on some other residue instead of the conserved phenylalanine or tryptophan, so this is likely a read error. This chain uses TRBV7-6 with TRBJ2-5; possibly TRBD1 for D (5 bases). The CDR3 contains 15 residues. Trimming shortened V by 0 bases and J by 4 bases, and 12 bases separated the two germline ends. In germline, CDR1 is SGHVS, CDR2 FNYEAQ. CDR3 sequence: CASSLAMGPTETQYY. CDR3 nucleotide sequence: TGTGCCAGCAGCTTAGCCATGGGGCCCACAGAGACCCAGTACTAC.